This entry lists 4 T cell receptor beta chains sequenced from one sample in a study of T cells in narcolepsy. Produced via immunoSEQ multiplex PCR; TCRdb's table is partial and in-frame only. The data contain approximately 24,000 clones, roughly 80% of them seen just once; the ten biggest clones take up 0.71%. The sample consisted of CD45RA- memory CD4+ T cells from PBMCs. These receptors came from a human donor with narcolepsy.

The genes are TRBV10-1 and TRBJ2-3, with TRBD2 matching over 8 bases. The CDR3 loop spans 14 amino acids. V lost 5 bases to trimming and J lost 2 bases; unmatched junction nucleotides: 3. From germline, CDR1 is WNHNN and CDR2 SYGVQD (reference sequence). The CDR3 DNA reads TGCGCCAGCAGTCTAGCGGGTACCACAGATACGCAGTATTTT. It codes for CASSLAGTTDTQYF.

The V and J genes are TRBV5-1 and TRBJ1-1; TRBD1 is a possible D gene (5 bases). Deletions cut 2 bases from V and 1 base from J, with 6 bases between. CDR1 and CDR2 (germline): SGHRS, YFSETQ. The CDR3 totals 13 residues. CDR3 sequence reads: CASSFGQNTEAFF. CDR3 nucleotide sequence: TGCGCCAGCAGCTTCGGACAGAACACTGAAGCTTTCTTT. Full variable domain (remainder filled in from reference TRBV5-1 and TRBJ1-1): KAGVTQTPRYLIKTRGQQVTLSCSPISGHRSVSWYQQTPGQGLQFLFEYFSETQRNKGNFPGRFSGRQFSNSRSEMNVSTLELGDSALYLCASSFGQNTEAFFGQGTRLTVV.

The genes are TRBV23-1 and TRBJ2-5, with D possibly being TRBD1 (5 bases). TRBV23-1 is identified as an open reading frame with a role that is uncertain. CDR3 length: 14 residues. V shed 9 bases and J shed 2 bases, with 16 bases lying between them. DNA for the CDR3: TGCGCCAGGAGACTGACAGACTCTCAAGAGACCCAGTACTTC. Translation gives CARRLTDSQETQYF.

The genes are TRBV7-2 and TRBJ1-6; D uncertain. The CDR3 runs 15 residues. With 0 bases removed from V and 10 bases from J, the gap between germline ends came to 13 bases. Germline lookup yields CDR1 SGHTA and CDR2 FQGNSA. The CDR3 here is CASSLAGESQSPLHF. Written as DNA, the CDR3 is TGTGCCAGCAGCTTAGCGGGAGAATCCCAGTCACCCCTCCACTTT.